One and the same sample provided the 4 T cell receptor beta chains below, sequenced in a study of blood T cell repertoires in COVID-19. The method was immunoSEQ multiplex PCR; TCRdb's version includes in-frame clones alone and lacks a portion of them. The data show about 330,000 clones, with roughly 87% seen just once and roughly 9.9% held by the top ten. Sequenced: peripheral blood. These receptors all stem from a man aged 30-40 years with COVID-19, enrolled during active disease.

The chain uses TRBV19 and TRBJ2-7; D might be TRBD1 (6 bases). Germline values: CDR1 LNHDA, CDR2 SQIVND (reference sequence). Deletions cut 5 bases from V and 5 bases from J, with 19 bases between. The CDR3 loop spans 15 amino acids. CDR3 in DNA: TGTGCCAGTAGTCCCCACTGGGGACACGCGAACGAGCAGTACTTC. Translated, it gives CASSPHWGHANEQYF.

The chain recombines TRBV4-3 with TRBJ1-3, with 9 positions matching TRBD1. Germline-derived CDR1 and CDR2 are LGHNA and YSLEER. The ends lost 2 bases at V and 5 bases at J; junction bases unmatched: 4. CDR3 length: 15 residues. Written as DNA, the CDR3 is TGCGCCAGCAGCCAATCGGACAGGGGCAGAAACACCATATATTTT. As protein: CASSQSDRGRNTIYF.

This rearrangement joins TRBV6-5 to TRBJ1-1; D may be TRBD1 (5 bases). Trimming removed 0 bases at V and 6 bases at J, with 14 bases between. This CDR3 region has 15 residues. Germline V gene sequence: CDR1 MNHEY, CDR2 SVGAGI. The DNA of the CDR3 is TGTGCCAGCAGTTACTCTCCAGGGCAGTTATCTGAAGCTTTCTTT. Its protein is CASSYSPGQLSEAFF.

The chain employs TRBV19 and TRBJ2-5; D is unresolved. This CDR3 contains 13 residues. Germline CDR1 LNHDA, CDR2 SQIVND (reference sequence). Between the trimmed V and J ends, which lost 5 bases and 6 bases, there was a span of 13 bases. The CDR3 nucleotides are TGTGCCAGTAGTTCATCGGGTCTAAAGACCCAGTACTTC. Translating gives CASSSSGLKTQYF. Using reference TRBV19 and TRBJ2-5 for the parts outside the CDR3, the full variable domain is DGGITQSPKYLFRKEGQNVTLSCEQNLNHDAMYWYRQDPGQGLRLIYYSQIVNDFQKGDIAEGYSVSREKKESFPLTVTSAQKNPTAFYLCASSSSGLKTQYFGPGTRLLVL.